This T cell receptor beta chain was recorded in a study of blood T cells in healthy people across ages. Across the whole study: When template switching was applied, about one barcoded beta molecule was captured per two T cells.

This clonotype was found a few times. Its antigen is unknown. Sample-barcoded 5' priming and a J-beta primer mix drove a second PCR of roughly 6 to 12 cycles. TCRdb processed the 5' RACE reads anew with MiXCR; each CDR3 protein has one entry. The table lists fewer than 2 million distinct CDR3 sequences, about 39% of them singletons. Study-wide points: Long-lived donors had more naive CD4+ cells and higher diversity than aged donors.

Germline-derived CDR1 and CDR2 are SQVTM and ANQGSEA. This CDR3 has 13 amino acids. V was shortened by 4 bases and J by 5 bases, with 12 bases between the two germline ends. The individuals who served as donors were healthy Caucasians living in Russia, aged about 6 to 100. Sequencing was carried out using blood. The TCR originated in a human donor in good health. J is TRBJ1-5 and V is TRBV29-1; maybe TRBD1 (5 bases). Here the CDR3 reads CSVAKDSDQPQHF. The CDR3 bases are TGCAGCGTTGCCAAAGACAGTGATCAGCCCCAGCATTTT.